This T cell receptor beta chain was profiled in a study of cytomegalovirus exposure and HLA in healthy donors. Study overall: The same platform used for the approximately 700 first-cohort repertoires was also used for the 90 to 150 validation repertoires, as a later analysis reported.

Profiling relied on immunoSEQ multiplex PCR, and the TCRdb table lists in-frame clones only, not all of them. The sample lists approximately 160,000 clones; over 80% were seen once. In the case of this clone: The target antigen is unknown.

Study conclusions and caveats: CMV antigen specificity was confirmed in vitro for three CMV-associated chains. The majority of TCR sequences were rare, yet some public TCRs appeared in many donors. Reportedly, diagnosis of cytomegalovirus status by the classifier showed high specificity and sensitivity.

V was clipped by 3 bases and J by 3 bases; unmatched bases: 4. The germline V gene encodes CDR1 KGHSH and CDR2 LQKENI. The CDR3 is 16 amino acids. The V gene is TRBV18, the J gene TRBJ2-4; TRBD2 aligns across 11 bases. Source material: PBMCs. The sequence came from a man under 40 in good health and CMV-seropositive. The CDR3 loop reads CASSPGTSGLKNIQYF. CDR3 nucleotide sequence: TGTGCCAGCTCACCTGGGACTAGCGGACTCAAAAACATTCAGTACTTC.